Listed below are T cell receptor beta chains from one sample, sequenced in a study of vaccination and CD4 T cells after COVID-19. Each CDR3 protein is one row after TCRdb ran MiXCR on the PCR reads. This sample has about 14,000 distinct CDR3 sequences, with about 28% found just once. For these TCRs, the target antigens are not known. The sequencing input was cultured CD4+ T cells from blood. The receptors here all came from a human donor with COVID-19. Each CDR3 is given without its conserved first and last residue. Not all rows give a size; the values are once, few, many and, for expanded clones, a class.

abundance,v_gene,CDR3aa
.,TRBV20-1,SAARLAGVGELF
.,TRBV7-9,ASSTRQGGEQY
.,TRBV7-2,ASSFAGTGSEQY
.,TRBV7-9,ASSFQPLEELY
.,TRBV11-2,ASSPGLQETQY
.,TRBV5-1,ASSLVGQGAQETQY
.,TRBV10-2,ASNDRGDQPQH
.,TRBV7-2,ASSTDRGSYEQY
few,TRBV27,ASKVGVNTEAF
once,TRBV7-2,ASSLEATGAGGLDTQY
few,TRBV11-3,ASSFAKLAGGRETQY
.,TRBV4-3,ASSQVGDGTGELF
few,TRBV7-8,ASSLGAGGSSYEQY
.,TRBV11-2,ASSLGSQNTEAF
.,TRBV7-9,ASSLVGQGNYGYT
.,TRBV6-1,AGGHPLLH
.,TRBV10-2,ASYIGTASTDTQY
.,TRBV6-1,ASRDTGYGYT
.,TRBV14,ASSPQRTRYNEQF
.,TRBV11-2,ASSLDNRLAGIEETQY
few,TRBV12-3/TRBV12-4,ASGETGELF
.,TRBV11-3,ASSPEGGGNSPLH